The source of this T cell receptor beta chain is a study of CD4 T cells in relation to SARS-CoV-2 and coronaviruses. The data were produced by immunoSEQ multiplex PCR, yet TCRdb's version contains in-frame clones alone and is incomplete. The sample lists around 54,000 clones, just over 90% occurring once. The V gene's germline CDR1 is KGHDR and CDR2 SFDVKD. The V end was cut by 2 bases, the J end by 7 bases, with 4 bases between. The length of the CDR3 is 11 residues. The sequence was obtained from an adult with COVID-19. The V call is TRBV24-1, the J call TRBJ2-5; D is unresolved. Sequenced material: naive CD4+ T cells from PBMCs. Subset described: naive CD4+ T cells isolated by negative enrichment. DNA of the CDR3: TGTGCCACCAGTGATTCCGGGACCCAGTACTTC. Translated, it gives CATSDSGTQYF.